The 13 T cell receptor beta chains reported below all come from one sample, sequenced in a study of blood T cell repertoires in COVID-19. Measured with immunoSEQ multiplex PCR; TCRdb has only the in-frame clones, and not every one. The sample yields just over 300,000 clones, about nine tenths seen once. The sample was peripheral blood. These receptors were collected from a woman aged 25 to 45 with COVID-19, enrolled during active disease.

This rearrangement joins TRBV5-8 to TRBJ2-7; D possibly corresponds to TRBD2 (5 bases). V shed 4 bases and J shed 6 bases, with 14 bases lying between them. The V gene's germline CDR1 is SGHTS and CDR2 YDEGEE. There are 13 residues in the CDR3. The CDR3 loop is CASSTQGSGEQYF. CDR3 coding DNA: TGTGCCAGCAGCACGCAAGGGAGCGGCGAGCAGTACTTC.

V usage is TRBV5-1 and J usage is TRBJ2-1, with 9 bases lining up with TRBD1. The V gene end was trimmed by 3 bases and the J gene end by 4 bases; junction bases not matched to a gene: 11. Germline V gene sequence: CDR1 SGHRS, CDR2 YFSETQ. The CDR3 consists of 17 residues. The CDR3 bases are TGCGCCAGCAGCTGGGGGTCTGACAGGGGGTATTACAATGAGCAGTTCTTC. Translated, it gives CASSWGSDRGYYNEQFF.

V is TRBV11-3 and J is TRBJ2-3, with D possibly TRBD2 on 5 matching bases. Germline V lookup: CDR1 SGHNT, CDR2 YENEEA. V lost 5 bases and J lost 9, with 15 bases in between. The CDR3 is 13 amino acids. DNA of the CDR3: TGTGCCAGCAGCCCTGGACTTGCCCCCACGCAGTATTTT. It is translated as CASSPGLAPTQYF.

This rearrangement joins TRBV12-5 to TRBJ2-5, with 12 bases lining up with TRBD2. After removal of 6 bases from V and 6 bases from J, the junction contained 8 bases not matched to a gene. This CDR3 spans 15 amino acids. The germline gives CDR1 LGHNT, CDR2 FRNRAP. CDR3 protein: CASGWGLAGGKTQYF. In nucleotides, the CDR3 is TGTGCTAGTGGCTGGGGACTAGCGGGTGGGAAGACCCAGTACTTC. The entire variable domain, with the rest obtained from reference TRBV12-5 and TRBJ2-5, is as follows: DARVTQTPRHKVTEMGQEVTMRCQPILGHNTVFWYRQTMMQGLELLAYFRNRAPLDDSGMPKDRFSAEMPDATLATLKIQPSEPRDSAVYFCASGWGLAGGKTQYFGPGTRLLVL.

The V and J genes are TRBV3-1 (or the pseudogene TRBV3-2) and TRBJ2-1; TRBD1 agrees at 9 bases. The V gene end was trimmed by 11 bases and the J gene end by 6 bases; junction bases not matched to a gene: 8. CDR1 and CDR2 (germline): LGHDT, YNNKEL (reference sequence). The CDR3 is made up of 13 amino acids. The CDR3 loop reads CACSGQGFNEQFF. CDR3 sequence (DNA): TGTGCCTGCTCCGGACAGGGGTTCAATGAGCAGTTCTTC.

The chain combines TRBV4-2 with TRBJ1-2; D is perhaps TRBD1 (5 bases). Per the germline V gene, CDR1 is LGHNA and CDR2 is YNFKEQ. This CDR3 is 18 amino acids long. V gave up 0 bases and J gave up 2 bases, with 19 bases separating them. Here the CDR3 reads CASSQDRAGRFLNYGYTF. As DNA, the CDR3 is TGTGCCAGCAGCCAAGATCGGGCAGGGCGGTTTTTGAACTATGGCTACACCTTC.

CDR3 amino acids: CASSLTPGNYYEQYF. The CDR3 DNA follows: TGTGCCAGCAGCTTAACACCGGGAAACTACTACGAGCAGTACTTC. This chain joins TRBV7-8 and TRBJ2-7, with D possibly matching TRBD2 (5 bases). This CDR3 has 15 residues. Germline values: CDR1 SGHVS, CDR2 FQNEAQ. V dropped 2 bases and J dropped 3 bases, with 14 bases sitting between them.

The chain carries TRBV19 and TRBJ1-3, with D hard to call. The CDR3 length is 17 residues. Per the germline V gene, CDR1 is LNHDA and CDR2 is SQIVND (reference sequence). V was cut by 0 bases and J by 0 bases, with 12 bases left in between. The CDR3 loop reads CASSIDFGGHSGNTIYF. CDR3 in DNA: TGTGCCAGTAGTATAGATTTCGGCGGCCACTCTGGAAACACCATATATTTT.

The rearrangement uses TRBV11-3 and TRBJ2-7; a weak D match, TRBD2 (6 bases). Trimming pared 1 base from V and 5 bases from J, leaving 9 bases between. The CDR3 extends over 13 amino acids. The germline gives CDR1 SGHNT, CDR2 YENEEA. The CDR3 DNA sequence: TGTGCCAGCAGCTTAGCCGGGGGTCACGAGCAGTACTTC. Translated: CASSLAGGHEQYF.

The chain combines TRBV2 with TRBJ1-1, with 7 bases fitting TRBD1. With V trimmed by 6 bases and J by 6 bases, 7 bases remained unmatched. The CDR3 runs 13 residues. The germline CDR1 and CDR2 sequences are SNHLY and FYNNEI. As DNA, the CDR3 is TGTGCCAGCAGAAGGACAGGTCTGTCTGAAGCTTTCTTT. Translated, it gives CASRRTGLSEAFF.

This clone was seen only once. V is TRBV28 and J is TRBJ1-1; possible D gene TRBD1, 5 bases. CDR1 is MDHEN and CDR2 is SYDVKM in the germline V gene. V lost 3 bases and J 0 bases, leaving 11 bases between the germline ends. The CDR3 runs to 15 residues. The CDR3 DNA reads as TGTGCCAGCAGTTTTGACAGACGCATGAACACTGAAGCTTTCTTT. Translation gives CASSFDRRMNTEAFF.

The chain has TRBV5-6 and TRBJ1-2, with no clear D. The CDR3 extends over 15 amino acids. Deletions cut 1 base from V and 4 bases from J, with 14 bases between. Germline-derived CDR1 and CDR2 are SGHDT and YYEEEE. CDR3 DNA: TGTGCCAGCAGCTTGTTGAGGGTCTACGCCTATGGCTACACCTTC. This gives the protein CASSLLRVYAYGYTF.

The chain has TRBV5-5 and TRBJ1-2; D is possibly TRBD1 (6 bases). The germline gives CDR1 SGHKS, CDR2 YYEKEE (reference sequence). This CDR3 is 13 amino acids long. V was shortened by 4 bases and J by 6 bases, with 13 bases between the two germline ends. DNA of the CDR3: TGTGCCAGCAGCCCCTACAGGGATCATGGCTACACCTTC. Translated, it gives CASSPYRDHGYTF.